The 25 T cell receptor beta chains below come from one sample, sequenced in a study of CXCR3-negative and CXCR3-positive naive CD8 T cells. Through 5' RACE with UMI labels, the TRB cDNA libraries were prepared. TCRdb derives one entry per CDR3 protein from the 5' RACE reads, leaving out DNA. The table for this sample gives some 130,000 distinct CDR3 sequences. The material sequenced was naive CXCR3- CD8+ T cells from blood. Stated subset: CD45RO-CCR7+CD27+CD95- naive CD8+ T cells lacking CXCR3 (TNR3-). The receptor source for this set is a human donor in good health. Some clones in this sample may be carry-over from other donors' samples.

The rearrangement links TRBV5-1 to TRBJ2-6; absent DNA, TCRdb's TRBD1 call cannot be checked. CDR1 and CDR2 from the germline V gene are SGHRS and YFSETQ. The length of the CDR3 is 16 residues. The CDR3 loop is CASSAGTYSGANVLTF.

The chain carries TRBV7-9 and TRBJ1-5; TCRdb gives TRBD1 as the D gene, but with no DNA this cannot be confirmed. The CDR3 covers 15 residues. Germline loops: CDR1 SEHNR, CDR2 FQNEAQ (reference sequence). The CDR3 reads CASSPGQRDNLPQHF.

V gene TRBV15 combines with J gene TRBJ2-5; with no DNA, the TCRdb D assignment of TRBD1 cannot be verified. The CDR3 spans 15 residues. CDR1 and CDR2 from the germline V gene are LNHNV and YYDKDF (reference sequence). The chain's CDR3 is CATSIPGGAGETQYF. Using reference TRBV15 and TRBJ2-5 for the parts outside the CDR3, the full variable domain is DAMVIQNPRYQVTQFGKPVTLSCSQTLNHNVMYWYQQKSSQAPKLLFHYYDKDFNNEADTPDNFQSRRPNTSFCFLDIRSPGLGDTAMYLCATSIPGGAGETQYFGPGTRLLVL.

This chain uses TRBV7-9 with TRBJ1-5; TCRdb calls TRBD1, which cannot be checked without DNA. The CDR3 loop spans 16 amino acids. Germline-derived CDR1 and CDR2 are SEHNR and FQNEAQ (reference sequence). CDR3 amino acids: CASSTAQRGSNQPQHF.

V gene TRBV29-1 combines with J gene TRBJ2-1. Germline V gene lookup returns CDR1 SQVTM and CDR2 ANQGSEA. The CDR3 consists of 11 residues. This CDR3 reads CSVLTSTEQFF.

This chain uses TRBV29-1 with TRBJ2-1; TCRdb's assignment of TRBD1 cannot be checked, as there is no DNA. This CDR3 is built from 15 residues. The germline V gene has CDR1 SQVTM and CDR2 ANQGSEA. Here the CDR3 reads CSVEARGAAYNEQFF.

The chain is built from TRBV7-2 and TRBJ1-5. Per germline, CDR1 SGHTA and CDR2 FQGNSA. This CDR3 comprises 15 residues. CDR3: CASSLLVGSNQPQHF. The full variable domain, completed using reference TRBV7-2 and TRBJ1-5, is GAGVSQSPSNKVTEKGKDVELRCDPISGHTALYWYRQSLGQGLEFLIYFQGNSAPDKSGLPSDRFSAERTGGSVSTLTIQRTQQEDSAVYLCASSLLVGSNQPQHFGDGTRLSIL.

The V gene is TRBV4-3, the J gene TRBJ1-1; checking the TCRdb D call of TRBD1 is not possible without DNA. The CDR3 loop spans 15 amino acids. Looked up from germline, CDR1 is LGHNA and CDR2 is YSLEER. CDR3 amino acids: CASSQDWGPGTEAFF.

The V and J genes are TRBV3-1 and TRBJ2-7; the TRBD1 assignment by TCRdb is unverifiable without DNA. The CDR3 totals 17 residues. The germline V gene has CDR1 LGHDT and CDR2 YNNKEL (reference sequence). The CDR3 region is CASSQDIGDRESYEQYF.

V usage is TRBV7-9 and J usage is TRBJ1-6; TCRdb proposes TRBD1, but this gene call is untestable without DNA. Germline CDR1 SEHNR, CDR2 FQNEAQ (reference sequence). This CDR3 comprises 16 residues. The CDR3 sequence is CASSAAGTAYNSPLHF.

This chain joins TRBV23-1 and TRBJ2-5; TCRdb's D call of TRBD1 is untestable without DNA. TRBV23-1 has ORF status, its function being uncertain. The CDR3 covers 17 residues. The CDR3 here is CASLGYETGGRKETQYF.

The genes are TRBV6-5 and TRBJ2-7; TCRdb's D call, TRBD1, is unchecked because there is no DNA. Germline CDR1 is MNHEY and CDR2 is SVGAGI. There are 11 residues in the CDR3. CDR3 protein: CASRRDTQQYF.

The gene calls are TRBV29-1 and TRBJ2-1; the TRBD1 assignment by TCRdb is unverifiable without DNA. Germline loops: CDR1 SQVTM, CDR2 ANQGSEA. This CDR3 spans 13 amino acids. CDR3 protein: CSVETATYNEQFF.

V is TRBV4-1 and J is TRBJ2-5; TCRdb returns TRBD1, unconfirmable since there is no DNA. The CDR3 extends over 14 amino acids. Germline V gives CDR1 MGHRA, CDR2 YSYEKL. Here the CDR3 reads CASSQDTARETQYF.

This chain uses TRBV20-1 with TRBJ2-1; TCRdb's D gene call, TRBD1, goes unchecked for lack of DNA. The CDR3 covers 12 residues. Germline assignment: CDR1 DFQATT and CDR2 SNEGSKA (reference sequence). The CDR3: CSATDRNNEQFF.

This chain joins TRBV5-1 and TRBJ2-2. CDR1 is SGHRS and CDR2 is YFSETQ in the germline V gene. This CDR3 is 14 amino acids long. The CDR3: CASSFDANTGELFF.

The gene calls are TRBV29-1 and TRBJ2-3; TCRdb picks TRBD1, but there is no DNA to check that call. Germline assignment: CDR1 SQVTM and CDR2 ANQGSEA. CDR3 size: 12 residues. The CDR3 protein is CSVRDSTDTQYF.

This sequence joins TRBV5-4 and TRBJ2-4; the TRBD1 assignment by TCRdb is unverifiable without DNA. CDR3 size: 16 residues. Germline V CDR1 and CDR2: SGHNT, YYREEE (reference sequence). This CDR3 reads CASSLEGGLAKNIQYF.

V gene TRBV7-2 combines with J gene TRBJ2-3; TCRdb lists TRBD2, though no DNA is available to test this call. This CDR3 is built from 20 residues. Germline V gene lookup returns CDR1 SGHTA and CDR2 FQGNSA. This chain's CDR3 is CASSLGFTSGADVGQDTQYF.

The rearrangement links TRBV29-1 to TRBJ2-1. Germline loops: CDR1 SQVTM, CDR2 ANQGSEA. This CDR3 comprises 13 residues. The CDR3 loop reads CSPRAISYNEQFF.

This chain connects TRBV6-2 or TRBV6-3 to TRBJ2-2; TCRdb returns TRBD2, unconfirmable since there is no DNA. CDR3 size: 18 residues. Germline loops: CDR1 MNHEY, CDR2 SVGEGT. CDR3 protein: CASSYTPASGGATGELFF.

V is TRBV28 and J is TRBJ1-2; the TRBD1 assignment by TCRdb is unverifiable without DNA. Per the germline V gene, CDR1 is MDHEN and CDR2 is SYDVKM. The CDR3 consists of 15 residues. The CDR3 loop is CASGGTVTYMVGYTF.

The chain couples TRBV9 to TRBJ2-5; TCRdb indicates TRBD1, and absent DNA this call remains unverified. The CDR3 covers 19 residues. Germline V gene sequence: CDR1 SGDLS, CDR2 YYNGEE. This chain's CDR3 is CASAHSEGTEDALIETQYF.

The chain has TRBV5-1 and TRBJ1-2; the TCRdb D gene call, TRBD1, has no DNA to confirm it. Germline CDR1 is SGHRS and CDR2 is YFSETQ. CDR3 length equals 14 residues. CDR3 amino acids: CASSPGTSAYGYTF.

This chain joins TRBV6-2 or TRBV6-3 and TRBJ2-1; lacking DNA, the TRBD1 call made by TCRdb goes unchecked. Germline CDR1 reads MNHEY; CDR2 reads SVGEGT. CDR3 length equals 14 residues. CDR3 in amino acids: CASSRGAGIDEQFF.